This record concerns one TCR beta chain sequence. These data belong to a study of blood T cell repertoires in COVID-19. Study summary: Samples came from the United States, Italy and Spain, spanning acute and convalescent COVID-19. PBMCs, B-cell-depleted T cells, or T cells were the source of the cDNA or gDNA that made up the material.

This CDR3 comprises 13 residues. With 8 bases clipped from V and 5 bases from J, the junction kept 3 bases outside the gene matches. In germline, CDR1 is SNHLY, CDR2 FYNNEI. How the authors handled the data: From reference gene primer amplification, estimates of nucleated cell counts were derived. Sequenced by immunoSEQ multiplex PCR; TCRdb stores in-frame clones only, minus some. V and J calls and clone size are given by that table; D and trimming were obtained from the DNA. The data hold roughly 140,000 clones, with around 86% observed a single time. The clonotype comes from a human donor in a cohort sampled during active COVID-19. The sequenced material came from peripheral blood. The rearrangement uses TRBV2 and TRBJ1-6, with 7 bases fitting TRBD1. CDR3 in amino acids: CASSGQNNSPLHF. The CDR3 region has the DNA TGTGCCAGCTCGGGACAGAATAATTCACCCCTCCACTTT. The complete variable domain, with remaining parts taken from reference TRBV2 and TRBJ1-6, reads EPEVTQTPSHQVTQMGQEVILRCVPISNHLYFYWYRQILGQKVEFLVSFYNNEISEKSEIFDDQFSVERPDGSNFTLKIRSTKLEDSAMYFCASSGQNNSPLHFGNGTRLTVT.